This T cell receptor (beta chain) was obtained from a study of T-cell reconstitution after alpha-beta-depleted transplantation in children (dated by TCRdb to 2016 to 2018). Regarding the complete study: Using TCR repertoire profiling, the study followed T-cell immune reconstitution in a quantitative way in children after TCRalphabeta/CD19-depleted allogeneic hematopoietic cell transplantation.

A remark on this clonotype: Its antigen is currently not known. Qualities for individual bases were not recorded, and no much larger clone is one base off.

Per the publication, the treatment or condition label means: allogeneic hematopoietic cell transplantation with graft depleted of TCRalphabeta T cells and CD19 B cells. TCRalphabeta/CD19-depleted allogeneic hematopoietic cell grafts were given to the transplant recipients, all of whom were children. The library was produced with PCR. TCRdb names Illumina HiSeq 2500 as the instrument used. To normalize quantification of the TCRbeta repertoire, the TCR libraries were built with molecular barcoding that relied on unique molecular identifiers. Using fastp at Q25 and MiXCR, TCRdb reprocessed the public reads and kept productive beta chains. Each CDR3 protein appears once, grouped with its most common genes and DNA. This sample lists about 210,000 distinct CDR3 sequences; around a sixth were detected once. In total, the top ten clones hold 43% of the sample. Overall results and qualifications from the work: About two months after transplant, the apparently early recovery of alphabetaT-cell counts reportedly depended on just several hundred clones that had expanded rapidly and came from non-depleted graft cells. In some patients, the high TCRbeta diversity seen at day 60 was put down to recipient T cells and intrathymic progenitors that had survived conditioning. The frequencies of hyperexpanded clones fell over the following months, and after one year, T-cell counts and TCRbeta diversity were mostly attributed to newly produced T cells.

The sequence derives from a male patient aged 2-15 years who had a stem cell transplant for acute lymphoblastic leukemia, so the T cells may come from the graft donor. Sample: PBMCs, mostly from graft donor cells, taken 360 days after TCRalphabeta/CD19-depleted stem cell transplant.

The CDR3 in this case is CASSLRRGYGYTF. Read as DNA, the sequence is TGTGCCAGCAGTTTAAGGCGGGGCTATGGCTACACCTTC. This receptor chain uses TRBV12-3 or TRBV12-4 and TRBJ1-2; a confident D gene designation cannot be given. The CDR3 numbers 13 residues from cysteine through phenylalanine. Only CDR3 DNA remains: 39 bases, in frame from the first base. The junction carries 8 bases between V and J, which are trimmed by 2 bases and 4 bases respectively.